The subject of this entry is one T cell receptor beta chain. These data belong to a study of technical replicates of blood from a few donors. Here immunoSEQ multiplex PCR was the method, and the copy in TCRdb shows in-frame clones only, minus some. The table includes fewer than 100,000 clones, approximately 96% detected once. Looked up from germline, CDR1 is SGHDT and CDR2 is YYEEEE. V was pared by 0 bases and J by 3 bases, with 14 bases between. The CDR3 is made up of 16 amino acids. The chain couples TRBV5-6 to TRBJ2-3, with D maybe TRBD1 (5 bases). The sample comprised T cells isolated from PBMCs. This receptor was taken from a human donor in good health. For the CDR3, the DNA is TGTGCCAGCAGCTTGGCGACGTCAGGGTGGACAGATACGCAGTATTTT. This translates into CASSLATSGWTDTQYF.